A single sample gave rise to the 26 T cell receptor beta chains below, sequenced in a study of T cell repertoires in cytomegalovirus infection. TCRdb reanalysed the reads using MiXCR and keeps one entry per CDR3 protein. Among 200,000 or so distinct CDR3 sequences listed, over 25% were seen once. The specimen was PBMCs. These TCRs come from a human donor in good health (CMV status not recorded). Some clones in this sample may be carry-over from other donors' samples.

A few counts support this clonotype. The chain has TRBV7-8 and TRBJ1-1; D gene unclear. V lost 3 bases to trimming and J lost 11 bases, with 19 bases between them. Per the germline V gene, CDR1 is SGHVS and CDR2 is FQNEAQ. This CDR3 region has 14 residues. CDR3 protein: CASSLEISPWRAFF. CDR3 sequence (DNA): TGTGCCAGCAGCTTGGAGATTAGCCCGTGGAGGGCTTTCTTT.

This clonotype was picked up a small number of times. The chain couples TRBV7-9 to TRBJ1-1, with D hard to call. Deletions cut 3 bases from V and 0 bases from J, with 8 bases between. CDR3 length: 14 residues. CDR1 and CDR2 from the germline V gene are SEHNR and FQNEAQ (reference sequence). This CDR3 reads CASSFGRVNTEAFF. CDR3 sequence (DNA): TGTGCCAGCAGCTTTGGGAGAGTGAACACTGAAGCTTTCTTT.

On this clonotype itself: Given a much more abundant clone one base away, this may be a read error. J is TRBJ2-2 and V is TRBV7-9; TRBD1 might be the D (5 bases). V lost 1 base, J lost 3 bases, and 6 bases lay in between. CDR1 SEHNR and CDR2 FQNEAQ come from the germline V gene (reference sequence). The CDR3 extends over 14 amino acids. The CDR3 loop is CASSLVGDTGELFF. CDR3 DNA sequence: TGTGCCAGCAGCTTAGTAGGGGACACCGGGGAGCTGTTTTTT.

This clonotype was detected a few times. This chain connects TRBV19 to TRBJ1-2; D gene unclear. Between the trimmed V and J ends, which lost 3 bases and 2 bases, there was a span of 16 bases. The CDR3 contains 16 residues. Looked up from germline, CDR1 is LNHDA and CDR2 is SQIVND (reference sequence). The CDR3 nucleotides read TGTGCCAGTAGTATCCGGTCCGGCGGAGGAAACTATGGCTACACCTTC. This encodes CASSIRSGGGNYGYTF.

This clonotype was detected only a few times. The chain employs TRBV12-3 or TRBV12-4 and TRBJ1-5; D unclear. V dropped 1 base and J dropped 7 bases, with 5 bases sitting between them. There are 12 residues in the CDR3. The DNA for the CDR3 is TGTGCCAGCAGTTTAGGGGGACAGCCCCAGCATTTT. Its protein is CASSLGGQPQHF.

The CDR3 bases are TGTGCCAGCAGTCCCTCAAGGCCCGGGACCGAGGGCACAGATACGCAGTATTTT. As protein: CASSPSRPGTEGTDTQYF. The rearrangement links TRBV12-3 or TRBV12-4 to TRBJ2-3; TRBD1 or TRBD2 may be the D gene (5 bases each). V lost 5 bases and J 1 base, leaving 22 bases between the germline ends. The CDR3 sequence is 18 residues long.

V usage is TRBV15 and J usage is TRBJ1-2; possible D gene TRBD1, 6 bases. The CDR3 has 15 amino acids. With 3 bases removed from V and 3 bases from J, the gap between germline ends came to 14 bases. The V gene's germline CDR1 is LNHNV and CDR2 YYDKDF (reference sequence). The CDR3 spells CATSRPGEGDYGYTF. The CDR3 nucleotides are TGTGCCACCAGCAGGCCTGGGGAGGGGGACTATGGCTACACCTTC.

This clonotype was recorded once. The J gene is TRBJ1-1, the V gene TRBV7-2, with TRBD1 as a possible D gene (5 bases). Trimming removed 9 bases from V and 3 bases from J, with 20 bases in between. Germline values: CDR1 SGHTA, CDR2 FQGNSA. The CDR3 loop spans 15 amino acids. This CDR3 is CARSPGPNWDTEAFF. For the CDR3, the DNA is TGTGCCAGAAGCCCGGGACCCAATTGGGACACTGAAGCTTTCTTT.

The chain uses TRBV5-1 and TRBJ2-6; D gene ambiguous. CDR1 SGHRS and CDR2 YFSETQ come from the germline V gene. Trimming removed 4 bases at V and 2 bases at J, with 10 bases between. The CDR3 contains 15 residues. CDR3 loop: CASSPDGPGANVLTF. The CDR3 DNA reads as TGCGCCAGCAGCCCTGACGGACCTGGGGCCAACGTCCTGACTTTC.

The chain combines TRBV6-2 or TRBV6-3 with TRBJ2-5, with D unclear. Per the germline V gene, CDR1 is MNHEY and CDR2 is SVGEGT. The CDR3 spans 10 residues. The ends were cut back, 6 bases at V and 5 bases at J, with 4 bases in the middle. The CDR3 nucleotides are TGTGCCAGCAGGGAGGAGACCCAGTACTTC. Protein product: CASREETQYF.

This clonotype was observed a handful of times. The chain uses TRBV19 and TRBJ1-2; D is possibly TRBD1 (6 bases). V was clipped by 5 bases and J by 8 bases, with 21 bases between them. Germline CDR1 reads LNHDA; CDR2 reads SQIVND (reference sequence). The CDR3 consists of 15 residues. The CDR3 sequence is CASSPVGTGKYGYTF. In DNA, the CDR3 is TGTGCCAGTAGTCCCGTAGGTACAGGGAAATACGGCTACACCTTC.

The V gene is TRBV6-4, the J gene TRBJ1-5; 8 positions agree with TRBD1. Germline assignment: CDR1 MRHNA and CDR2 SNTAGT. This CDR3 contains 15 residues. Unmatched junction bases numbered 4, after V lost 0 bases and J lost 6 bases. DNA of the CDR3: TGTGCCAGCAGTGACTCTGCAGGGGGCGGTCAGCCCCAGCATTTT. The encoded protein is CASSDSAGGGQPQHF.

This clonotype was observed at least ten times. The chain has TRBV7-2 and TRBJ2-5; possibly TRBD1 or TRBD2 for D (5 bases each). V lost 1 base and J 3 bases, leaving 9 bases between the germline ends. Germline CDR1 is SGHTA and CDR2 is FQGNSA. This CDR3 has 14 residues. DNA of the CDR3: TGTGCCAGCAGCTTAGTAAGGGGAGAAGAGACCCAGTACTTC. Translation: CASSLVRGEETQYF.

As for this clonotype: A read error may be the cause here, since a much bigger clone is one base away. The rearrangement joins TRBV11-2 to TRBJ2-7; 7 nucleotides match TRBD1. The CDR3 has 15 residues. Germline-derived CDR1 and CDR2 are SGHAT and FQNNGV. The CDR3 sequence is CASSLAGTASYELYF. As DNA, the CDR3 is TGTGCCAGCAGCTTAGCGGGGACAGCCTCCTACGAGCTGTACTTC.

This clonotype was recorded many times. The chain recombines TRBV7-2 with TRBJ2-7, with 8 nucleotides matching TRBD1. V lost 5 bases, J lost 4 bases, and 10 bases stayed unmatched. Germline lookup yields CDR1 SGHTA and CDR2 FQGNSA. The CDR3 runs 15 residues. The DNA for the CDR3 is TGTGCCAGCAGCCCAACTTCCGGGACAGGATACGAGCAGTACTTC. It specifies CASSPTSGTGYEQYF.

This clonotype was detected ten times or more. The chain links TRBV28 to TRBJ2-3; weak D call: TRBD1 (6 bases). This CDR3 has 14 amino acids. The V end lost 8 bases, the J end lost 3 bases, and 15 bases lay between the germline ends. Germline loops: CDR1 MDHEN, CDR2 SYDVKM. DNA for the CDR3: TGTGCCAGCCAACCGCTACAGGGTACAGATACGCAGTATTTT. Translated, it gives CASQPLQGTDTQYF.

Regarding this clonotype: One end of the junction is discordant with germline, which a read error may explain. The V call is TRBV5-5, the J call TRBJ1-1; D may be TRBD1 (6 bases). CDR1 is SGHKS and CDR2 is YYEKEE in the germline V gene (reference sequence). This CDR3 has 12 amino acids. The DNA of the CDR3 is TGTGCCAGCAGCTCGCGGGACACCGAAGCTTTCTTT. Translated, it gives CASSSRDTEAFF.

The chain has TRBV11-2 and TRBJ2-1; tentatively, D is TRBD1 (6 bases). Per the germline V gene, CDR1 is SGHAT and CDR2 is FQNNGV. The CDR3 loop spans 14 amino acids. Trimming took 5 bases from V and 8 from J, leaving 16 bases between them. CDR3 nucleotide sequence: TGTGCCAGCAGCCCGAACAGGGTCCTGGATGAGCAGTTCTTC. Translation: CASSPNRVLDEQFF.

This clonotype was detected a few times. The chain couples TRBV19 to TRBJ1-2, with 8 bases that match TRBD1. V lost 6 bases and J lost 7; bases outside the gene matches: 10. The CDR3 consists of 14 residues. Germline CDR1 LNHDA, CDR2 SQIVND (reference sequence). The CDR3 DNA sequence: TGTGCCAGTAGGCTACCGGGACAGGCTACTGGCTACACCTTC. Its protein is CASRLPGQATGYTF.

This chain links TRBV20-1 with TRBJ1-1; D call uncertain. The CDR3 covers 11 residues. CDR1 and CDR2 from the germline V gene are DFQATT and SNEGSKA (reference sequence). V lost 1 base to trimming and J lost 3 bases, with 3 bases between them. For the CDR3, the DNA is TGCAGTGCTAGAGGACACACTGAAGCTTTCTTT. Its translation is CSARGHTEAFF.

The V and J genes are TRBV11-2 and TRBJ2-3, with 8 bases aligning to TRBD1. CDR3 length: 15 residues. V lost 1 base, J lost 6 bases, and 6 bases stayed unmatched. CDR1 SGHAT and CDR2 FQNNGV come from the germline V gene. CDR3 in amino acids: CASSLAGRGPDTQYF. CDR3 DNA: TGTGCCAGCAGCTTAGCGGGCAGGGGGCCGGATACGCAGTATTTT. Combining the CDR3 with reference TRBV11-2 and TRBJ2-3 gives the whole variable domain EAGVAQSPRYKIIEKRQSVAFWCNPISGHATLYWYQQILGQGPKLLIQFQNNGVVDDSQLPKDRFSAERLKGVDSTLKIQPAKLEDSAVYLCASSLAGRGPDTQYFGPGTRLTVL.

The chain recombines TRBV29-1 with TRBJ2-5; D perhaps matches TRBD1 (6 bases). The germline V and J ends were trimmed by 1 base and 4 bases, with 10 bases remaining between them. CDR3 size: 13 residues. Per the germline V gene, CDR1 is SQVTM and CDR2 is ANQGSEA. The CDR3 sequence is CSVEGRGRETQYF. The CDR3 coding sequence is TGCAGCGTTGAAGGCAGGGGCCGAGAGACCCAGTACTTC. Drawing the rest from reference TRBV29-1 and TRBJ2-5, the complete variable domain is SAVISQKPSRDICQRGTSLTIQCQVDSQVTMMFWYRQQPGQSLTLIATANQGSEATYESGFVIDKFPISRPNLTFSTLTVSNMSPEDSSIYLCSVEGRGRETQYFGPGTRLLVL.

This clonotype was observed a few times. J is TRBJ1-1 and V is TRBV6-5; 8 nucleotides agree with TRBD1. The J segment lost 8 bases and the V segment lost 6 bases, leaving 5 bases of the junction unmatched. Looked up from germline, CDR1 is MNHEY and CDR2 is SVGAGI. This CDR3 comprises 12 residues. CDR3 in amino acids: CASRDGQGEAFF. In DNA form, the CDR3 reads TGTGCCAGCAGAGACGGACAGGGAGAAGCTTTCTTT.

This clonotype was picked up many times. The chain has TRBV7-2 and TRBJ2-1; 9 bases line up with TRBD2. This CDR3 has 15 amino acids. Germline V lookup: CDR1 SGHTA, CDR2 FQGNSA. V lost 0 bases and J lost 7; bases outside the gene matches: 4. The CDR3 DNA follows: TGTGCCAGCAGCTTAGCCGGCGGGGGGGGTAATGAGCAGTTCTTC. It is translated as CASSLAGGGGNEQFF.

Only a few counts were recorded for this clonotype. The chain is built from TRBV6-2 or TRBV6-3 and TRBJ2-5; the match to TRBD2 covers 11 bases. J was trimmed by 2 bases and V by 4 bases; bases with no gene match: 3. CDR1 is MNHEY, CDR2 SVGEGT, per germline. This CDR3 is built from 15 residues. The CDR3 loop is CASSSTSGAQETQYF. Written as DNA, the CDR3 is TGTGCCAGCAGTTCGACTAGCGGGGCTCAAGAGACCCAGTACTTC.

The gene calls are TRBV20-1 and TRBJ2-1, with D tentatively TRBD2 (6 bases). This CDR3 spans 14 amino acids. Per germline, CDR1 DFQATT and CDR2 SNEGSKA (reference sequence). Trimming removed 5 bases from V and 10 bases from J, with 21 bases in between. CDR3 coding DNA: TGCAGTGCTTACCGGGACTCCACCTTGGAGGAGCAGTTCTTC. Amino acids: CSAYRDSTLEEQFF.